This T cell receptor beta chain was obtained from a study of identical twins. Points from the study as a whole: Rather than following the same donors, the conclusions depended on cross-sectional statistical analysis. Insertion counts were lower in abundant cord blood beta clonotypes, a trend that memory repertoires did not show.

V shed 10 bases and J 1 base; nucleotides not matched to a gene: 5. CDR3 length: 16 residues. TCRdb redid the calling of the 5' RACE reads with MiXCR, one entry per CDR3 protein. The sample holds 1.5 million to 2 million distinct CDR3 sequences, around a third seen once. A word on this clonotype: Its antigen is unknown.

The J gene is TRBJ2-6, the V gene TRBV12-3 or TRBV12-4; TRBD2 agrees at 12 bases. Sequenced input: cord blood. This TCR came from a newborn girl in good health. The CDR3 sequence is CAIETSGGSGANVLTF. The CDR3 DNA follows: TGTGCCATCGAGACTAGCGGGGGATCTGGGGCCAACGTCCTGACTTTC.